What follows is one TCR beta chain and its context. The target of this receptor is not known. Nothing much larger sits one base from this clone, and base qualities are not available. V is cut back by 10 bases and J by 3 bases, with 10 bases in the junction unmatched. CDR1 and CDR2 were assigned from the germline V gene as SNHLY and FYNNEI. The CDR3 goes from the cysteine to the phenylalanine over 17 residues. The kept DNA is CDR3 alone, 51 bases in frame from the first base. Participants in the prospective study were aged 18 to 89 years, lived in 20 to 30 United States geographic areas, and enrolled through a virtual design. Cohort assignment in the prospective study relied on participant-reported clinical history from a screening survey and a study questionnaire. ImmuneRACE Cohort 3 recovered participants were defined by two consecutive negative NP/OP PCR tests, healthcare professional clearance, or symptom resolution. Each participant in the prospective study had whole blood, serum and a nasopharyngeal or oropharyngeal swab collected by mobile phlebotomists. Over a roughly 2-month period, participants in the prospective study had the option of providing additional blood draws and questionnaires. Blood samples from the prospective study were shipped frozen or at room temperature prior to DNA extraction.

This entry belongs to a study of blood T cell repertoires in COVID-19 (dated by TCRdb to the early 2020s). As for the study more broadly: Collaborator samples came from the United States, Italy and Spain and covered acute and convalescent phases of COVID-19. The prospective study material was composed of cDNA or gDNA derived from T cells, B-cell-depleted T cells, or PBMCs. The dataset comprised deeply sampled blood TCRbeta repertoires from subjects exposed to, actively infected with, or recovered from COVID-19. The repertoires were made available in a free public database intended to serve as a resource for research on the immune response to SARS-CoV-2. The samples were drawn from two sources: the first 160 participants of the ongoing ImmuneRACE study, and 1,200 or so subjects contributed by 6 global collaborators. The sample metadata nearly always contained a de-identified subject ID, COVID-19 status, age in years and sex. Where available, HLA class I and class II types were taken from metadata supplied by the sample provider and were not determined by assay-based typing. The study at large found these results: The amount of clinical and demographic metadata varied by source and participant and was provided uncurated.

TCRbeta CDR3 regions were amplified from genomic DNA by means of the immunoSEQ Assay, a bias-controlled multiplex PCR. In the source study's methods: Nucleated cell counts per sample were estimated from amplification of reference gene primers within the assay. Sequence reads were collapsed and filtered to measure the absolute abundance of every unique TCRbeta CDR3 rearrangement. For each sample, productive Simpson clonality was calculated as the square root of Simpson's diversity index across productive rearrangements. TCRdb's version of the immuneACCESS table is confined to in-frame rearrangements and falls short of the full clone set. An unresolved V gene accounts for under half of the shortfall where checked; the remainder is of unknown origin. V and J calls plus clone size are reproduced from that table; the DNA served to infer D and trimming. The sample yields approximately 300,000 clones; roughly 90% were counted once. The ten top clones hold over 9% of the sample.

The rearranged segments are TRBV2 and TRBJ2-3, and TRBD2 matches 16 of the central bases. This receptor was obtained from a woman aged 25 to 45 who had recovered from COVID-19. Specimen: PBMCs or T cells enriched from blood (not recorded which). The CDR3 reads as follows: CATAGTSGRAGTDTQYF. DNA sequence: TGTGCCACCGCAGGGACTAGCGGGAGGGCCGGAACAGATACGCAGTATTTT. The reference TRBV2 and TRBJ2-3 proteins fill in what lies around the CDR3, so the full variable domain reads EPEVTQTPSHQVTQMGQEVILRCVPISNHLYFYWYRQILGQKVEFLVSFYNNEISEKSEIFDDQFSVERPDGSNFTLKIRSTKLEDSAMYFCATAGTSGRAGTDTQYFGPGTRLTVL.